This TCR beta chain was profiled in a study of T cell responses to AZD1222 COVID-19 vaccine. Pooled together were second doses at about 4 or about 12 weeks. Assay used: immunoSEQ multiplex PCR; TCRdb lists only in-frame clones, some missing. The sample has about 150,000 clones; roughly nine tenths are singletons. This CDR3 contains 11 residues. The V gene lost 6 bases and the J gene lost 6 bases, with 8 bases spanning the gap. Looked up from germline, CDR1 is MNHEY and CDR2 is SVGAGI. Sequencing used peripheral blood, obtained 28 days after the second AZD1222 dose. The V and J genes are TRBV6-5 and TRBJ1-1; D is undetermined. This clonotype was obtained from an adult who received the AZD1222 COVID-19 vaccine. DNA of the CDR3: TGTGCCAGCAGCTCGACTTCTGAAGCTTTCTTT. Translating gives CASSSTSEAFF.